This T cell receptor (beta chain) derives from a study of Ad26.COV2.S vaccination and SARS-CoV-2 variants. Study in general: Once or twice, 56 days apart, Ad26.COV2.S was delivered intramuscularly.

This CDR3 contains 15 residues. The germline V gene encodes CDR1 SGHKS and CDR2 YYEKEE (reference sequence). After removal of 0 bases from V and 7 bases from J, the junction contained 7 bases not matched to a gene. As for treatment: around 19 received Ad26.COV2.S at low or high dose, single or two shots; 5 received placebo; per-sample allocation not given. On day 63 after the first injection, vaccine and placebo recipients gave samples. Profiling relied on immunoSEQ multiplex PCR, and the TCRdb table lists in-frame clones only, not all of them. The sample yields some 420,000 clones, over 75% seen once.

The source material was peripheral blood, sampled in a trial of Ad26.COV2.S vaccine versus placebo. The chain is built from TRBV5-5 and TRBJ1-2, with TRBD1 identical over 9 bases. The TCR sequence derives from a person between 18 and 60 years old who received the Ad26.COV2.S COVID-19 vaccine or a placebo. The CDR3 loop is CASSLGEQGATGYTF. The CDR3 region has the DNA TGTGCCAGCAGCTTGGGAGAACAGGGGGCGACTGGCTACACCTTC.